This T cell receptor (beta chain) appears in the sequencing data of a study of T-cell memory formation after mild COVID-19. The germline gives CDR1 SGHTA, CDR2 FQGTGA. V dropped 0 bases and J dropped 4 bases, with 12 bases sitting between them. The CDR3 contains 16 residues. TCRdb analysed the 5' RACE reads with MiXCR anew, one entry per CDR3 protein. The sample includes more than 250,000 distinct CDR3 sequences, about a sixth of them seen just once. The receptor comes from a man aged 18 to 29 who had mild COVID-19 (a few samples of this study predate the infection). Cell type and time point are not known. The specimen was PBMCs or a T cell subset sorted from them (not recorded which). The rearrangement joins TRBV7-3 to TRBJ2-2; maybe TRBD2 (5 bases). The CDR3 DNA sequence: TGTGCCAGCAGCTTAACAACTAGTAGGAGCACCGGGGAGCTGTTTTTT. This translates into CASSLTTSRSTGELFF. Together with reference TRBV7-3 and TRBJ2-2, the CDR3 gives the full variable domain: GAGVSQTPSNKVTEKGKYVELRCDPISGHTALYWYRQSLGQGPEFLIYFQGTGAADDSGLPNDRFFAVRPEGSVSTLKIQRTERGDSAVYLCASSLTTSRSTGELFFGEGSRLTVL.